This T cell receptor beta chain was recovered during a study of cytomegalovirus exposure and HLA in healthy donors. PCR was performed using 60 Vbeta and 13 Jbeta primers. Clones were read by immunoSEQ multiplex PCR, and TCRdb kept only the in-frame ones, dropping some. The sample holds roughly 100,000 clones; around 77% are singletons and the top ten take 8.5% to 10%. Note on this clone: No antigen is known for it.

Whole-study findings and limits: In a later analysis, a genetic analysis reported fewer productive-TCR N-insertions in an Asian-associated ancestry cluster than the cohort average. Within the data, a cluster of highly shared sequence variants was likely a sequencing artifact. TCR beta chain V- and J-gene trimming was linked, in a later analysis, to a missense variant in DCLRE1C.

V dropped 0 bases and J dropped 6; count of bases not matched to a gene: 9. This CDR3 contains 17 residues. Germline lookup yields CDR1 MGHRA and CDR2 YSYEKL. This receptor was taken from a male donor in good health and CMV-seropositive. Sequences were obtained from PBMCs. V and J are TRBV4-1 and TRBJ2-1; 9 bases map to TRBD2. The CDR3: CASSQDGLAGIINEQFF. The CDR3 nucleotides are TGCGCCAGCAGCCAAGACGGGCTAGCGGGGATCATCAATGAGCAGTTCTTC.